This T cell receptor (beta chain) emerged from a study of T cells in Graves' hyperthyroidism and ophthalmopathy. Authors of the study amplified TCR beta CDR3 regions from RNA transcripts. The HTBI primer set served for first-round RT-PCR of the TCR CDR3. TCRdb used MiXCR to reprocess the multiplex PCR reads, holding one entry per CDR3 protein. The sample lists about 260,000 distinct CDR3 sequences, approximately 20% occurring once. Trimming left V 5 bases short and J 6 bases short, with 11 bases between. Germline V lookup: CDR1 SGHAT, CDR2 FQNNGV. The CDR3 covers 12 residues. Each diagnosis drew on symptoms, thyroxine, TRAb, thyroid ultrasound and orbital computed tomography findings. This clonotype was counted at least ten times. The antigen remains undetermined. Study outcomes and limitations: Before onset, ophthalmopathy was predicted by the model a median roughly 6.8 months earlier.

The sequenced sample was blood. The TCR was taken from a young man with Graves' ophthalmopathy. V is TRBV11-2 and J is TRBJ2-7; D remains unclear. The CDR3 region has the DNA TGTGCCAGCAGCCTTCGGGCAGGCGAGCAGTACTTC. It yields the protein CASSLRAGEQYF.